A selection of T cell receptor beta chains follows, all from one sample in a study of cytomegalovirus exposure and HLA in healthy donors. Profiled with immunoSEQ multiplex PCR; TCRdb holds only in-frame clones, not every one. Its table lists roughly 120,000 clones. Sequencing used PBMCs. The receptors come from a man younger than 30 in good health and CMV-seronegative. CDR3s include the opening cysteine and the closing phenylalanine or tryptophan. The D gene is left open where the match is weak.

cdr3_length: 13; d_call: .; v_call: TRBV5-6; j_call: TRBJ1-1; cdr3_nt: TGTGCCAGCAGCTCATACAAGCGCACTGAAGCTTTCTTT; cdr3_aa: CASSSYKRTEAFF
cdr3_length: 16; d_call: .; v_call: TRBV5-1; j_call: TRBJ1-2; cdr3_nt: TGCGCCAGCAGCTCGCCCTACCGACAGGCAGAGGAGGGCTACACCTTC; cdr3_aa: CASSSPYRQAEEGYTF
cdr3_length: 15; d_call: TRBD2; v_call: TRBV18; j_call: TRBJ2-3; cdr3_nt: TGTGCCAGCTTAAAGGGACTAGCGGACACAGATACGCAGTATTTT; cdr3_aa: CASLKGLADTDTQYF
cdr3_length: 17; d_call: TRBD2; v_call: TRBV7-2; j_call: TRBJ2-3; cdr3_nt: TGTGCCAGCAGCTTAGATCTTAGCGGGAGGGCCGGAGATACGCAGTATTTT; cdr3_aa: CASSLDLSGRAGDTQYF
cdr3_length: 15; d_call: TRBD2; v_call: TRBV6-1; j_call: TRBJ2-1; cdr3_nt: TGTGCCAGCAGTAAAACTAGCGGGGGGGCAAATGAGCAGTTCTTC; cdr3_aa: CASSKTSGGANEQFF
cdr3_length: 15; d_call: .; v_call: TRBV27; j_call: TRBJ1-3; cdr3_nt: TGTGCCAGCAGTTCCCAGGGGAGAGCTGGAAACACCATATATTTT; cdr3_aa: CASSSQGRAGNTIYF
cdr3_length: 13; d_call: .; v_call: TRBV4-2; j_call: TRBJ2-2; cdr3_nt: TGTGCCAGCAGCCAAGCCCTCACCGGGGAGCTGTTTTTT; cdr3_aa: CASSQALTGELFF
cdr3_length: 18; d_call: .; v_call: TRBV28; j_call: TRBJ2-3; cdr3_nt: TGTGCCAGCAGTTTAAGCTCCGGACGGGACTCCCCCCACTATACGCAGTATTTT; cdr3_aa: CASSLSSGRDSPHYTQYF
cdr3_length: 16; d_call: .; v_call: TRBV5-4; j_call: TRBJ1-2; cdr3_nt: TGTGCCAGCAGCTTAAGTCAGCGTGGAAGAAACTATGGCTACACCTTC; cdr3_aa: CASSLSQRGRNYGYTF
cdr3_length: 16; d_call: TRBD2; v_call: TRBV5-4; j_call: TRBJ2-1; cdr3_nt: TGTGCCAGCAGCTTGGGGACTAGCGGGGTGTACAATGAGCAGTTCTTC; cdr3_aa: CASSLGTSGVYNEQFF
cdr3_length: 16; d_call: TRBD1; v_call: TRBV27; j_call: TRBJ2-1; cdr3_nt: TGTGCCAGCAACGAGGATCCGACAGGGAGCGACAATGAGCAGTTCTTC; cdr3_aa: CASNEDPTGSDNEQFF
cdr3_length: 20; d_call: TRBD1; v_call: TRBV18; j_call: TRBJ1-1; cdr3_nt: TGTGCCAGCTCACCACCGGGTCGACAGGGGGCGCCCCCTATGAACACTGAAGCTTTCTTT; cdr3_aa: CASSPPGRQGAPPMNTEAFF
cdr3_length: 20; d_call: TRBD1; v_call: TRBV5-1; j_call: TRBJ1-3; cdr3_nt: TGCGCCAGCAGCTTGGTGGGAGACAGGGAAAACGCTAACTCTGGAAACACCATATATTTT; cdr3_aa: CASSLVGDRENANSGNTIYF
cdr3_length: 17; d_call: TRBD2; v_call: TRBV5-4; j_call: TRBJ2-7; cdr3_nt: TGTGCCAGCAGCCCCGCGGTATGGACTAGCGGGAGGGACGAGCAGTACTTC; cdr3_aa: CASSPAVWTSGRDEQYF
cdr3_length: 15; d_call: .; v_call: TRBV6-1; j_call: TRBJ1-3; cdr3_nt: TGTGCCAGCAGGTTTGGCAATGAAGCTGGAAACACCATATATTTT; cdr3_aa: CASRFGNEAGNTIYF
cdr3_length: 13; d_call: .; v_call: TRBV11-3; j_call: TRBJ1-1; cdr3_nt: TGTGCCGCAGCAGGTCGAAAGAACACTGAAGCTTTCTTT; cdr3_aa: CAAAGRKNTEAFF
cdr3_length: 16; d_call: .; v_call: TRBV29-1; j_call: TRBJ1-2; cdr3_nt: TGCAGCGTTGAAGATCGGTTGCAGAGCGGGAGGAATGGCTACACCTTC; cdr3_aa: CSVEDRLQSGRNGYTF
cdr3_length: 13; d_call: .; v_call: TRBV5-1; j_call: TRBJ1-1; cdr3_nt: TGCGCCAGCAGTGGAGGGGTGGGCACTGAAGCTTTCTTT; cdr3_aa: CASSGGVGTEAFF
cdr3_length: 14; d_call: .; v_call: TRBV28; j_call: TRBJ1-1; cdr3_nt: TGTGCCAGCAGTACCCCGGGAGAACCCACTGAAGCTTTCTTT; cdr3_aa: CASSTPGEPTEAFF
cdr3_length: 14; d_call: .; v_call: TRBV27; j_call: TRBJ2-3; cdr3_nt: TGTGCCAGCGTTGAGCAGGGGCACACAGATACGCAGTATTTT; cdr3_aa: CASVEQGHTDTQYF
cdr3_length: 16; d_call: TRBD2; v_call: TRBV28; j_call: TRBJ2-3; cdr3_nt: TGTGCCAGCAGTCCCCTACTAGCGGGGAGCACAGATACGCAGTATTTT; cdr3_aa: CASSPLLAGSTDTQYF
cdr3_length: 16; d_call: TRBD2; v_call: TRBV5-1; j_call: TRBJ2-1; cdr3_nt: TGCGCCAGCAGCTTGCGCGGGACTAGCGGCTACAATGAGCAGTTCTTC; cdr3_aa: CASSLRGTSGYNEQFF
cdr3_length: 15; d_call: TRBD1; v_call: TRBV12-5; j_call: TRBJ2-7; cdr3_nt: TGTGCTAGTGGTCTGGGACAGCCTTCCTCCTACGAGCAGTACTTC; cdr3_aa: CASGLGQPSSYEQYF
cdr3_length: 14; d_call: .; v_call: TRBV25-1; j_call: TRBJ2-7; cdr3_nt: TGTGCCAGCGGCCTTGGCGGGGATTCCTACGAGCAGTACTTC; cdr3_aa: CASGLGGDSYEQYF
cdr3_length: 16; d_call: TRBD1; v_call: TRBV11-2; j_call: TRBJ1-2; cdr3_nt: TGTGCCAGCAGCTTAGTCTCTCAGGGGGCTTATTATGGCTACACCTTC; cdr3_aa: CASSLVSQGAYYGYTF
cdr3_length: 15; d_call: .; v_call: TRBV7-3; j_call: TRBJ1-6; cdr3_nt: TGTGCCAGCAGCTTAACGGCCTTTGCCGATTCACCCCTCCACTTT; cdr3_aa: CASSLTAFADSPLHF
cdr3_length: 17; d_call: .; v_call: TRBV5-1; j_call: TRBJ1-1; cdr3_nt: TGCGCCAGCAGCCTCCTCGGGGGAGGGGGACTGAACACTGAAGCTTTCTTT; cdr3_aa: CASSLLGGGGLNTEAFF
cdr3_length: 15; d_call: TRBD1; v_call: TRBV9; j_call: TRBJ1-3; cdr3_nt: TGTGCCAGCAGCCTCCAACAGGGGTCTGGAAACACCATATATTTT; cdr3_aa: CASSLQQGSGNTIYF
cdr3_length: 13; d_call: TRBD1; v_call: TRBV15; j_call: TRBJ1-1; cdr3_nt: TGTGCCACCAGCAGAGATCCGGACAGGGGAAGTGAGTTT; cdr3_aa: CATSRDPDRGSEF
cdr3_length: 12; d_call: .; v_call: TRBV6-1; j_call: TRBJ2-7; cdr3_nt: TGTGCCAGCAGTGAAGGGAGGGACGAGCAGTACTTC; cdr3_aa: CASSEGRDEQYF
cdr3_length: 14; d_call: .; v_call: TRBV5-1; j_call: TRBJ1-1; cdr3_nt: TGCGCCAGCAGCCTGGACAGAATGAACACTGAAGCTTTCTTT; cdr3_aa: CASSLDRMNTEAFF
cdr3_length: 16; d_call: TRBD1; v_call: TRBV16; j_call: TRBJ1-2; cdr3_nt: TGTGCCAGCAGCCAATTTGGAGGGGGCCTGATTGATGGCTACACCTTC; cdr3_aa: CASSQFGGGLIDGYTF
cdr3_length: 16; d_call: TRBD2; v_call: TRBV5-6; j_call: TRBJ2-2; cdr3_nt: TGTGCCAGCAGCCCCTTCCTGGCGGGAGCGTCCGGGGAGCTGTTTTTT; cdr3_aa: CASSPFLAGASGELFF
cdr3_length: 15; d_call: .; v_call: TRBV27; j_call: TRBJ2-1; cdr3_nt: TGTGCCAGCAGTCTCCGGGATCCCGAAAGGAATGAGCAGTTCTTC; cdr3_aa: CASSLRDPERNEQFF
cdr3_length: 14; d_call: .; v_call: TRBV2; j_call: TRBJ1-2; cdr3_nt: TGTGCCAGCAGTGAGGGGCGCAGGAACTATGGCTACACCTTC; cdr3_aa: CASSEGRRNYGYTF
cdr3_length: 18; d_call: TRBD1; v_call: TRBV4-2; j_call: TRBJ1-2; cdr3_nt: TGTGCCAGCAGCCAAACGACGGGACAGGCCCCCGTTGCCTATGGCTACACCTTC; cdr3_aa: CASSQTTGQAPVAYGYTF
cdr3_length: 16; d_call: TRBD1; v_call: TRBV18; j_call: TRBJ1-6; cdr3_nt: TGTGCCAGCTCACCGGATCCGGGACAGGGGGACTCACCCCTCCACTTT; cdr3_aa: CASSPDPGQGDSPLHF
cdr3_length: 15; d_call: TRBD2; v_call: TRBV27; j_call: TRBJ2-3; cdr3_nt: TGTGCCAGCAGTGTCCAGCGGGAGTGGCCAGATACGCAGTATTTT; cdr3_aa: CASSVQREWPDTQYF
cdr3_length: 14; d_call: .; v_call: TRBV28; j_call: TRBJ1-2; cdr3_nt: TGTGCCAGCAGTTTGGGGCGCCAGTTGGATGGCTACACCTTC; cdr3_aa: CASSLGRQLDGYTF
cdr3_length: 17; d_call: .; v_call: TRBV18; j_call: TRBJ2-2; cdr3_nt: TGTGCCAGCTCACAACTCCAGGGCTCTCTGGTCACCGGGGAGCTGTTTTTT; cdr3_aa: CASSQLQGSLVTGELFF
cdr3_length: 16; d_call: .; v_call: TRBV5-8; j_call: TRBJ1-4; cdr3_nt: TGTGCCAGCAGTTCATTCACGGAGGCAACTAATGAAAAACTGTTTTTT; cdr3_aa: CASSSFTEATNEKLFF
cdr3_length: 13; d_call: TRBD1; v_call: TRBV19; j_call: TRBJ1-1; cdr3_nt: TGTGCCAGTAGCATTGACAGGGGAACTGAAGCTTTCTTT; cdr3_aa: CASSIDRGTEAFF
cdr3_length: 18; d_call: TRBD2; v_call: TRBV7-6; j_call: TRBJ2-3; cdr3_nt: TGTGCCAGCAGCCGAATGGCCTCCCTAGCGGGGAGCACAGATACGCAGTATTTT; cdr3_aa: CASSRMASLAGSTDTQYF
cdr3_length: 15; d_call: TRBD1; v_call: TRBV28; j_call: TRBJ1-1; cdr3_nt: TGTGCCAGCAGAGATTACAGGGGGCTGAACACTGAAGCTTTCTTT; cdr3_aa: CASRDYRGLNTEAFF
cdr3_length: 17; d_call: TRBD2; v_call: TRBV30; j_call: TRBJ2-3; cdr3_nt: TGTGCCTGGGGGGGGACGGGACTAGCGTCAAGCACAGATACGCAGTATTTT; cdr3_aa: CAWGGTGLASSTDTQYF
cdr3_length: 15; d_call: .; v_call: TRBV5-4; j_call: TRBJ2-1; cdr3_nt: TGTGCCAGCAGCGTACAGGGATACTCCGACAATGAGCAGTTCTTC; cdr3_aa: CASSVQGYSDNEQFF
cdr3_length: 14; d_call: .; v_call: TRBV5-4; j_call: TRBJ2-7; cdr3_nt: TGTGCCAGCAGCTTGGTTGGCAGCGCCTACGAGCAGTACTTC; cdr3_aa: CASSLVGSAYEQYF
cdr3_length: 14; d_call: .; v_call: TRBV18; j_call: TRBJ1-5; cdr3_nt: TGTGCCAGCTCACCCCGGGAAAACAATCAGCCCCAGCATTTT; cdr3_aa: CASSPRENNQPQHF
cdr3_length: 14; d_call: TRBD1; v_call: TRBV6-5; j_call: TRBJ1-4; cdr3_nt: TGTGCCAGCAGCTTAGGGGGCGCTCGGGAAAAACTGTTTTTT; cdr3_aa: CASSLGGAREKLFF
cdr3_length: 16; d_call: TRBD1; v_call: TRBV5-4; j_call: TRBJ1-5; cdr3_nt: TGTGCCAGCAGCTTGGGGGGACAGGGAGGGGAGCAGCCCCAGCATTTT; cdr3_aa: CASSLGGQGGEQPQHF
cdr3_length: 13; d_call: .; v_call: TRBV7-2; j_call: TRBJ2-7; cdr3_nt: TGTGCCAGCAGTTCACGGGGGAGCTACGAGCAGTACTTC; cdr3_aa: CASSSRGSYEQYF
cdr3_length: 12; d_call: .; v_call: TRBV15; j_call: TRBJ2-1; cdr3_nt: TGTGCCACCAGCAGAGAGGGGCGGGAGCAGTTCTTC; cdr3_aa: CATSREGREQFF
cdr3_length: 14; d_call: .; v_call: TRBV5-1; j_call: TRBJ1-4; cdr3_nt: TGCGCCAGCAGCAAGGACATCACTAATGAAAAACTGTTTTTT; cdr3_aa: CASSKDITNEKLFF
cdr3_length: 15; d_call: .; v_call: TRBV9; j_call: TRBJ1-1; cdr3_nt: TGTGCCAGCAGCGCGACCGGGACACCGAACACTGAAGCTTTCTTT; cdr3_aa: CASSATGTPNTEAFF
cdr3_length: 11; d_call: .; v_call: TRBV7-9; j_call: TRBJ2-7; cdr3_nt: TGTGCCAGCAGCTTCATCCACGAGCAGTACTTC; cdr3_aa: CASSFIHEQYF